This TCR beta chain was obtained from a study of patients and donors after allogeneic stem cell transplantation. TCRdb reprocessed the RT-PCR reads with MiXCR, giving one entry per CDR3 protein. The sample includes about a million distinct CDR3 sequences, 18% of them seen just once. Germline V gene lookup returns CDR1 SGHTA and CDR2 FQGTGA. V was clipped by 1 base and J by 6 bases, with 10 bases between them. The CDR3 has 14 residues. This rearrangement joins TRBV7-3 to TRBJ2-1; D uncertain. Specimen: blood, either unsorted or a sorted T cell fraction (not recorded which). This clonotype was sampled from a human donor who was either an allogeneic HSCT recipient or a stem cell or donor lymphocyte infusion donor (not recorded which). It is not recorded whose cells these are; they may come from a transplant donor. The CDR3 loop is CASSLNSGPNEQFF. Here the CDR3 DNA reads TGTGCCAGCAGCTTAAATTCGGGTCCCAATGAGCAGTTCTTC.